Listed here are 30 T cell receptor beta chains from one sample, sequenced in a study. TCRdb reprocessed the RT-PCR reads with MiXCR, giving one entry per CDR3 protein. The data contain about 680,000 distinct CDR3 sequences, about 14% of them singletons. Specimen: memory CD4+ T cells from blood. All receptors come from a female donor in good health, serving as a healthy control.

The J gene is TRBJ2-1, the V gene TRBV11-2; D might be TRBD1 (5 bases). In germline, CDR1 is SGHAT, CDR2 FQNNGV. The CDR3 consists of 14 residues. Deletions cut 5 bases from V and 10 bases from J, with 18 bases between. CDR3: CASSPLGQGPEQFF. CDR3 sequence (DNA): TGTGCCAGCAGCCCCTTGGGGCAGGGCCCCGAGCAGTTCTTC.

This clonotype appeared many times. CDR3: CASSQEVAVTTGELFF. DNA of the CDR3: TGTGCCAGCAGCCAAGAAGTAGCGGTTACTACCGGGGAGCTGTTTTTT. This chain links TRBV4-2 with TRBJ2-2; D possibly corresponds to TRBD2 (6 bases). The CDR3 runs to 16 residues. CDR1 LGHNA and CDR2 YNFKEQ come from the germline V gene. V was clipped by 0 bases and J by 5 bases, with 13 bases between them.

This clonotype was seen many times. This chain connects TRBV5-1 to TRBJ1-3; TRBD1 matches at 8 bases. Germline V gene lookup returns CDR1 SGHRS and CDR2 YFSETQ. The CDR3 spans 16 residues. J gave up 2 bases and V 4 bases, and 8 bases lay outside the gene matches. This CDR3 reads CASSIGQGQAGNTIYF. The CDR3 nucleotides read TGCGCCAGCAGCATTGGACAGGGTCAAGCTGGAAACACCATATATTTT.

This clonotype was seen only a few times. V gene TRBV6-5 combines with J gene TRBJ1-1; TRBD1 matches 8 bases. The germline gives CDR1 MNHEY, CDR2 SVGAGI. CDR3 size: 16 residues. V trimming: 0 bases; J trimming: 3 bases; junction bases outside the gene matches: 6. The CDR3 protein is CASSYSQGARDTEAFF. The CDR3 DNA sequence: TGTGCCAGCAGTTACTCCCAGGGGGCAAGGGACACTGAAGCTTTCTTT.

The chain uses TRBV7-2 and TRBJ1-1, with D maybe TRBD1 (6 bases). This CDR3 has 12 residues. The germline gives CDR1 SGHTA, CDR2 FQGNSA. The ends were cut back, 4 bases at V and 11 bases at J, with 14 bases in the middle. The CDR3: CASSSQGLQAFF. The CDR3 nucleotides read TGTGCCAGCAGCTCTCAGGGGCTGCAGGCTTTCTTT.

The table lists this clonotype with a few counts. The genes are TRBV3-1 and TRBJ2-1, with D possibly being TRBD1 or TRBD2 (5 bases each). Trimming cost V 4 bases and J 7 bases, with 17 bases left between them. In germline, CDR1 is LGHDT, CDR2 YNNKEL (reference sequence). This CDR3 is 15 amino acids long. CDR3 residues: CASSPRGLGRNEQFF. CDR3 bases: TGTGCCAGCAGCCCCCGGGGCCTAGGCCGGAATGAGCAGTTCTTC.

The chain combines TRBV18 with TRBJ2-7; 9 positions agree with TRBD2. The CDR3 is 17 amino acids. Germline CDR1 KGHSH, CDR2 LQKENI. Germline trimming cut 0 bases from V and 3 bases from J; bases unmatched to any gene: 9. The CDR3 bases are TGTGCCAGCTCACCACCAGGCGTTAGCGGGGGTATCTACGAGCAGTACTTC. This codes for CASSPPGVSGGIYEQYF.

This clonotype was counted many times. Here the CDR3 DNA reads TGCAGTGCTAGTTCAGGGGACCTAAACTATGGCTACACCTTC. It encodes CSASSGDLNYGYTF. This rearrangement joins TRBV20-1 to TRBJ1-2, with D possibly matching TRBD1 (6 bases). CDR3 size: 14 residues. Trimming left V 3 bases short and J 2 bases short, with 13 bases between. The germline gives CDR1 DFQATT, CDR2 SNEGSKA (reference sequence).

This sequence joins TRBV9 and TRBJ1-2, with 9 bases lining up with TRBD1. The CDR3 totals 13 residues. With V trimmed by 3 bases and J by 5 bases, 2 bases remained unmatched. The germline V gene encodes CDR1 SGDLS and CDR2 YYNGEE. The CDR3 sequence is CASSGTGEYGYTF. CDR3 DNA: TGTGCCAGCAGCGGGACAGGGGAGTATGGCTACACCTTC.

This clonotype appeared many times. The chain links TRBV20-1 to TRBJ2-1; 10 bases line up with TRBD2. The CDR3 is 16 amino acids. CDR1 and CDR2 (germline): DFQATT, SNEGSKA (reference sequence). V lost 5 bases and J lost 0; bases outside the gene matches: 7. The CDR3 sequence: CSALVGTSVSYNEQFF. The CDR3 nucleotides read TGCAGTGCTTTGGTGGGGACTAGCGTCTCCTACAATGAGCAGTTCTTC.

The chain couples TRBV14 to TRBJ1-2; no definite D call. CDR1 and CDR2 from the germline V gene are SGHDN and FVKESK. The CDR3 has 15 residues. The V and J ends lost 2 bases and 2 bases respectively, with 12 bases between them. CDR3 bases: TGTGCCAGCAGCCAAATGAGGGTCCCCAACTATGGCTACACCTTC. Protein product: CASSQMRVPNYGYTF.

This chain joins TRBV7-2 and TRBJ2-3, with 8 bases lining up with TRBD2. This CDR3 has 16 residues. Germline-derived CDR1 and CDR2 are SGHTA and FQGNSA. The J segment lost 0 bases and the V segment lost 4 bases, leaving 6 bases of the junction unmatched. This CDR3 reads CASSSGGRFSTDTQYF. The DNA of the CDR3 is TGTGCCAGCAGCTCGGGGGGGCGGTTTAGCACAGATACGCAGTATTTT.

This clonotype was counted many times. The chain combines TRBV7-2 with TRBJ2-1; D is possibly TRBD1 (5 bases). The germline gives CDR1 SGHTA, CDR2 FQGNSA. The CDR3 spans 14 residues. Trimming cost V 1 base and J 4 bases, with 8 bases left between them. The CDR3 reads CASSLVGVYNEQFF. DNA of the CDR3: TGTGCCAGCAGCTTAGTAGGGGTATACAATGAGCAGTTCTTC.

There are many counts of this clonotype. The DNA of the CDR3 is TGTGCCAGCAGCTTGCTCTCCAATGAGCAGTTCTTC. It is translated as CASSLLSNEQFF. This chain joins TRBV7-2 and TRBJ2-1; D gene unclear. The CDR3 sequence is 12 residues long. The V gene's germline CDR1 is SGHTA and CDR2 FQGNSA. V was clipped by 3 bases and J by 6 bases, with 6 bases between them.

This clonotype was recorded at least ten times. V is TRBV6-2 or TRBV6-3 and J is TRBJ2-1; D uncertain. CDR3 size: 14 residues. Germline CDR1 reads MNHEY; CDR2 reads SVGEGT. V was cut by 8 bases and J by 6 bases, with 17 bases left in between. In DNA, the CDR3 is TGTGCCAGCTCAAGAGGCGGAGACCGCAATGAGCAGTTCTTC. Its protein product is CASSRGGDRNEQFF.

This clonotype was picked up many times. The rearrangement uses TRBV2 and TRBJ2-1, with D perhaps TRBD2 (6 bases). Trimming stripped 3 bases from V and 6 bases from J, with 9 bases between. Germline V gene lookup returns CDR1 SNHLY and CDR2 FYNNEI. The CDR3 sequence is 13 residues long. CDR3 sequence reads: CASSEGGGNEQFF. In DNA form, the CDR3 reads TGTGCCAGCAGTGAGGGAGGAGGCAATGAGCAGTTCTTC.

This clonotype was recorded once. The V gene is TRBV24-1, the J gene TRBJ2-5; TRBD1 is a possible D gene (6 bases). Germline assignment: CDR1 KGHDR and CDR2 SFDVKD. The CDR3 length is 15 residues. Trimming took off 3 bases at V and 1 base at J, with 11 bases between the two ends. CDR3 in amino acids: CATSDPGQIQETQYF. CDR3 nucleotide sequence: TGTGCCACCAGTGATCCCGGACAGATCCAAGAGACCCAGTACTTC.

This clonotype showed up many times. The chain links TRBV10-2 to TRBJ2-2, with TRBD2 as a possible D gene (5 bases). Trimming stripped 4 bases from V and 2 bases from J, with 14 bases between. The length of the CDR3 is 16 residues. The germline CDR1 and CDR2 sequences are WSHSY and SAAADI. CDR3 in DNA: TGCGCCAGCAGTGGCCTCTTGGGGAGTAACACCGGGGAGCTGTTTTTT. Protein: CASSGLLGSNTGELFF.

This clonotype was recorded at least ten times. The rearrangement links TRBV29-1 to TRBJ1-1; TRBD1 matches at 9 bases. The trim removed 4 bases at V and 7 bases at J, leaving 13 bases unmatched. The CDR3 has 15 residues. Germline V gene data show CDR1 as SQVTM and CDR2 as ANQGSEA. For the CDR3, the DNA is TGCAGCGTTGTAACAGGGGGCGCTCTGCAGATTGAAGCTTTCTTT. Its protein product is CSVVTGGALQIEAFF.

This chain joins TRBV7-2 and TRBJ1-2; D ambiguous. The CDR3 spans 12 residues. V lost 7 bases, J lost 5 bases, and 11 bases lay in between. Germline CDR1 reads SGHTA; CDR2 reads FQGNSA. The CDR3 DNA sequence: TGTGCCAGCACGGTCCAGGCTTATGGCTACACCTTC. Its protein product is CASTVQAYGYTF.

This clonotype was recorded many times. This chain links TRBV9 with TRBJ2-1; no reliable D call. CDR3 size: 14 residues. Trimming removed 2 bases at V and 4 bases at J, with 10 bases between. Germline CDR1 reads SGDLS; CDR2 reads YYNGEE. The CDR3 protein is CASSVEQFYNEQFF. The CDR3 DNA reads TGTGCCAGCAGCGTTGAGCAGTTTTACAATGAGCAGTTCTTC.

The chain joins TRBV6-2 or TRBV6-3 to TRBJ1-1, with D perhaps matching TRBD1 (5 bases). From germline, CDR1 is MNHEY and CDR2 SVGEGT. V gave up 5 bases and J gave up 3 bases, with 13 bases separating them. The CDR3 loop spans 14 amino acids. The CDR3 DNA reads as TGTGCCAGCAGTACGCCTCAGGGTTACACTGAAGCTTTCTTT. This translates into CASSTPQGYTEAFF.

This clonotype has more than one count but fewer than ten. The V and J genes are TRBV5-1 and TRBJ2-7, with 8 bases that match TRBD1. The V gene end was trimmed by 0 bases and the J gene end by 5 bases; junction bases not matched to a gene: 4. Germline CDR1 reads SGHRS; CDR2 reads YFSETQ. The CDR3 is made up of 14 amino acids. DNA of the CDR3: TGCGCCAGCAGCTTGGGGGACAGGAGTCACGAGCAGTACTTC. This gives the protein CASSLGDRSHEQYF.

The rearrangement joins TRBV10-3 to TRBJ1-6; D call uncertain. Germline-derived CDR1 and CDR2 are ENHRY and SYGVKD. V lost 2 bases, J lost 12 bases, and 11 bases lay in between. The CDR3 totals 13 residues. CDR3 sequence: CAISEGPTEPLHF. The CDR3 coding sequence is TGTGCCATCAGTGAGGGTCCGACGGAACCCCTCCACTTT.

The table lists this clonotype with many counts. The V gene is TRBV30, the J gene TRBJ1-1, with D unclear. Trimming shortened V by 4 bases and J by 1 base, and 10 bases separated the two germline ends. CDR3 length: 13 residues. Germline V gene data show CDR1 as GTSNPN and CDR2 as SVGIG (reference sequence). The CDR3 sequence is CAWTMHSNTEAFF. The CDR3 DNA reads as TGTGCCTGGACGATGCACTCGAACACTGAAGCTTTCTTT.

In nucleotides, the CDR3 is TGTGCCATCAGTGCTTTGGGGCAGACCCACACCGGGGAGCTGTTTTTT. Translating gives CAISALGQTHTGELFF. The genes are TRBV10-3 and TRBJ2-2, with a possible D match to TRBD1 (5 bases). V lost 4 bases and J 3 bases, leaving 15 bases between the germline ends. This CDR3 comprises 16 residues. CDR1 is ENHRY, CDR2 SYGVKD, per germline.

The V call is TRBV6-2 or TRBV6-3, the J call TRBJ1-2; the D gene is possibly TRBD1 (5 bases). The V and J ends lost 4 bases and 4 bases respectively, with 13 bases between them. The CDR3 is made up of 14 amino acids. The germline V gene encodes CDR1 MNHEY and CDR2 SVGEGT. The CDR3 bases are TGTGCCAGCAGTTCAATGACAGAAACCTATGGCTACACCTTC. Encoded protein: CASSSMTETYGYTF.

Comments on this clonotype: A much larger clone differs from this one at a single base, so this may be a read error. The rearrangement links TRBV5-1 to TRBJ2-1; 13 bases match TRBD2. The J segment lost 9 bases and the V segment lost 0 bases, leaving 6 bases of the junction unmatched. CDR3 length: 16 amino acids. Germline loops: CDR1 SGHRS, CDR2 YFSETQ. In nucleotides, the CDR3 is TGCGCCAGCAGCTTGGGGCGACTAGCGGGAGGCAGTGAGCAGTTCTTC. Translating it yields CASSLGRLAGGSEQFF.

This clonotype has at least ten counts. The chain employs TRBV20-1 and TRBJ2-7; D is possibly TRBD2 (6 bases). Trimming left V 3 bases short and J 0 bases short, with 6 bases between. The CDR3 has 12 residues. Germline lookup yields CDR1 DFQATT and CDR2 SNEGSKA (reference sequence). The CDR3 DNA follows: TGCAGTGCTAGGGGGGGCTCCTACGAGCAGTACTTC. The encoded protein is CSARGGSYEQYF.

This clonotype was seen only a few times. In DNA form, the CDR3 reads TGCAGCGTCTACAGGGAGAACTATGGCTACACCTTC. This codes for CSVYRENYGYTF. J is TRBJ1-2 and V is TRBV29-1; perhaps TRBD1 as D (6 bases). CDR3 length: 12 amino acids. The germline gives CDR1 SQVTM, CDR2 ANQGSEA. Trimming pared 6 bases from V and 2 bases from J, leaving 10 bases between.